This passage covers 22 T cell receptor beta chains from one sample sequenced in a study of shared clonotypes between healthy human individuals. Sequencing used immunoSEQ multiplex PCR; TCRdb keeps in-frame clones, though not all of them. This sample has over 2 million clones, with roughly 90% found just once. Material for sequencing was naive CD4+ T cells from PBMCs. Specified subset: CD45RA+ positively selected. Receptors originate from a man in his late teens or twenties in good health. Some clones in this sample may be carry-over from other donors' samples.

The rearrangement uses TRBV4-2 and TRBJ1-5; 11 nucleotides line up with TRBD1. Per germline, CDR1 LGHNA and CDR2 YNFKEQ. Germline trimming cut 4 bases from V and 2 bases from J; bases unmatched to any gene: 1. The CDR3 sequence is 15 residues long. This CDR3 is CASSRTGGRNQPQHF. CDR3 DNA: TGTGCCAGCAGCCGGACAGGGGGCCGCAATCAGCCCCAGCATTTT.

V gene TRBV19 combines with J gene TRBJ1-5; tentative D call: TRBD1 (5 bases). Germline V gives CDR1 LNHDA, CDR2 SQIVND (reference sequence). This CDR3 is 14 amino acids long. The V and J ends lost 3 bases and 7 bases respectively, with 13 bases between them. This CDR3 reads CASSMARWGQPQHF. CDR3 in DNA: TGTGCCAGTAGTATGGCGCGCTGGGGGCAGCCCCAGCATTTT.

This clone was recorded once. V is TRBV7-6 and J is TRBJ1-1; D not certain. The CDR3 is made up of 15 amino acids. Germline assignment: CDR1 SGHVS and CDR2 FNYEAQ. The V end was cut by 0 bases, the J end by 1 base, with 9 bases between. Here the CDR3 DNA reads TGTGCCAGCAGCTTAGCGGGCACAAGGAACACTGAAGCTTTCTTT. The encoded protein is CASSLAGTRNTEAFF.

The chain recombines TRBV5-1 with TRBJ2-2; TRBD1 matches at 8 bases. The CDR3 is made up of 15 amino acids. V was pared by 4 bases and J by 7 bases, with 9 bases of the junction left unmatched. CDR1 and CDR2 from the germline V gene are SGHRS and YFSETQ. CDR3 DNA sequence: TGCGCCAGCAGCAACCGGGACAGGATCAGCGGGGAGCTGTTTTTT. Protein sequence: CASSNRDRISGELFF.

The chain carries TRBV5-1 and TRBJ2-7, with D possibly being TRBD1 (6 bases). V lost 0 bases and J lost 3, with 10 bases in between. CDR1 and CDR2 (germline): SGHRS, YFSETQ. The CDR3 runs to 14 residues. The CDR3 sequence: CASSLGTEFYEQYF. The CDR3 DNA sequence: TGCGCCAGCAGCTTGGGGACAGAATTCTACGAGCAGTACTTC.

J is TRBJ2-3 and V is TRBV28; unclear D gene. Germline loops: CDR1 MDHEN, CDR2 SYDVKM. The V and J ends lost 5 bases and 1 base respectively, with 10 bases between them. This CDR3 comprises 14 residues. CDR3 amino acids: CASSPPFGTDTQYF. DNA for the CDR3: TGTGCCAGCAGTCCCCCATTTGGCACAGATACGCAGTATTTT. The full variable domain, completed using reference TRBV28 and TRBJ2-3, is DVKVTQSSRYLVKRTGEKVFLECVQDMDHENMFWYRQDPGLGLRLIYFSYDVKMKEKGDIPEGYSVSREKKERFSLILESASTNQTSMYLCASSPPFGTDTQYFGPGTRLTVL.

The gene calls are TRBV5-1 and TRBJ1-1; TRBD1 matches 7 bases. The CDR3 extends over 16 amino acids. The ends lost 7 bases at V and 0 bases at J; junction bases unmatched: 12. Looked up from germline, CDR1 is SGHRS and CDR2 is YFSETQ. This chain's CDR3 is CASERIGGSMNTEAFF. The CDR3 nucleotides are TGCGCCAGCGAAAGGATAGGGGGCTCCATGAACACTGAAGCTTTCTTT.

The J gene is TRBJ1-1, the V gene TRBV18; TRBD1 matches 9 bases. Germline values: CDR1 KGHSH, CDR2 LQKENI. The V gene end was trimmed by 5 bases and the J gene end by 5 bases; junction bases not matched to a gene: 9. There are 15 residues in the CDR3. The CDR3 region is CASSLTGTGKTEAFF. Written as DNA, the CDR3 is TGTGCCAGCTCATTGACCGGGACAGGGAAAACTGAAGCTTTCTTT.

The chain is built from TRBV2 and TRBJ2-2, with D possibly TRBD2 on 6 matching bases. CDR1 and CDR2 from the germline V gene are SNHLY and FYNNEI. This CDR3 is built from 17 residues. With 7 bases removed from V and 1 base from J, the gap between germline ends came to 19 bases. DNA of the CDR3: TGTGCCAGCATAGCGGAGATCCTCATTAAGAACACCGGGGAGCTGTTTTTT. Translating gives CASIAEILIKNTGELFF. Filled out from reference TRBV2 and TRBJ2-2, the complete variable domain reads EPEVTQTPSHQVTQMGQEVILRCVPISNHLYFYWYRQILGQKVEFLVSFYNNEISEKSEIFDDQFSVERPDGSNFTLKIRSTKLEDSAMYFCASIAEILIKNTGELFFGEGSRLTVL.

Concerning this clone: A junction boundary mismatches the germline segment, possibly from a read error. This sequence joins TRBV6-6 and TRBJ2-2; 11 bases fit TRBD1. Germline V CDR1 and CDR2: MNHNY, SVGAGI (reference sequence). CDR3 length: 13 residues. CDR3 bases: TGTGCCAGCAGTTACTATGGGACAGGGGGGCTGTTTTTT. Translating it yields CASSYYGTGGLFF.

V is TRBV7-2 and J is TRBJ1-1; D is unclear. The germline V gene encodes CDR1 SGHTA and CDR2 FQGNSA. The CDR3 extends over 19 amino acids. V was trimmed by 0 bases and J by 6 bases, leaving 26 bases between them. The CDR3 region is CASSLAPNDRALMGSEAFF. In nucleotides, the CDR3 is TGTGCCAGCAGCTTAGCTCCGAACGATCGGGCGCTGATGGGTTCTGAAGCTTTCTTT.

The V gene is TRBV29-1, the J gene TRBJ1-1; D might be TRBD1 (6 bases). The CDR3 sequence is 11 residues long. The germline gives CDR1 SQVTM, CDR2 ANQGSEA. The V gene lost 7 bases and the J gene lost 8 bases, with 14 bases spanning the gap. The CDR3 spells CSAQRGGEAFF. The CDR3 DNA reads TGCAGCGCCCAGAGGGGGGGGGAAGCTTTCTTT.

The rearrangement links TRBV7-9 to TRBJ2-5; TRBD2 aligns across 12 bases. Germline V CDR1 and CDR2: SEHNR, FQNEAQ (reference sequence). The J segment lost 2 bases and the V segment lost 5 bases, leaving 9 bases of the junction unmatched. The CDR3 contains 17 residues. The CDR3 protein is CASSTGGLAGLQETQYF. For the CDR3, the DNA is TGTGCCAGCAGCACAGGCGGACTAGCGGGGCTTCAAGAGACCCAGTACTTC. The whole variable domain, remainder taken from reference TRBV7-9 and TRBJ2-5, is DTGVSQNPRHKITKRGQNVTFRCDPISEHNRLYWYRQTLGQGPEFLTYFQNEAQLEKSRLLSDRFSAERPKGSFSTLEIQRTEQGDSAMYLCASSTGGLAGLQETQYFGPGTRLLVL.

The CDR3 nucleotides are TGTGCCAGTACCTCCACGCGAGCGGGAGTCTACGAGCAGTACTTC. This codes for CASTSTRAGVYEQYF. The chain joins TRBV19 to TRBJ2-7; 8 bases align to TRBD2. From germline, CDR1 is LNHDA and CDR2 SQIVND (reference sequence). The CDR3 sequence is 15 residues long. With 7 bases clipped from V and 3 bases from J, the junction kept 11 bases outside the gene matches. Supplemented by reference TRBV19 and TRBJ2-7, the full variable domain reads DGGITQSPKYLFRKEGQNVTLSCEQNLNHDAMYWYRQDPGQGLRLIYYSQIVNDFQKGDIAEGYSVSREKKESFPLTVTSAQKNPTAFYLCASTSTRAGVYEQYFGPGTRLTVT.

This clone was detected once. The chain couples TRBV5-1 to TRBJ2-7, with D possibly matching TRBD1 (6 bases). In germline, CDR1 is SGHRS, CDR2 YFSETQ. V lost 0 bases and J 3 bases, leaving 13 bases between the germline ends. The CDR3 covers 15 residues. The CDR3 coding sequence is TGCGCCAGCAGCTTGGAAGCAGGGGCCGTCTACGAGCAGTACTTC. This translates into CASSLEAGAVYEQYF.

The CDR3, as DNA: TGTGCCAGCAGTTTAGCCCGACAGGGTACGCAGTACTTC. Residues: CASSLARQGTQYF. This chain links TRBV28 with TRBJ2-7; TRBD1 matches 7 bases. The CDR3 length is 13 residues. Losses at the gene ends were 2 bases for V and 9 bases for J; bases not matched to a gene: 7. Germline V CDR1 and CDR2: MDHEN, SYDVKM.

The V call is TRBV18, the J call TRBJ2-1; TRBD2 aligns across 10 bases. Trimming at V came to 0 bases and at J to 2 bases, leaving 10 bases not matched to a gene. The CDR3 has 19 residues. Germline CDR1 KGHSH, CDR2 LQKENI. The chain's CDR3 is CASSPPEASGSVAYNEQFF. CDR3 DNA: TGTGCCAGCTCACCACCGGAAGCTAGCGGGAGCGTAGCCTACAATGAGCAGTTCTTC. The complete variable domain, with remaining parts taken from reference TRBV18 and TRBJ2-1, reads NAGVMQNPRHLVRRRGQEARLRCSPMKGHSHVYWYRQLPEEGLKFMVYLQKENIIDESGMPKERFSAEFPKEGPSILRIQQVVRGDSAAYFCASSPPEASGSVAYNEQFFGPGTRLTVL.

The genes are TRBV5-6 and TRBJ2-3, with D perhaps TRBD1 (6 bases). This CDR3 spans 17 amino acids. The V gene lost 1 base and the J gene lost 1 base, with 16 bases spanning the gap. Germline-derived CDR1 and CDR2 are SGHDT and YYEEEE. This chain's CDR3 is CASSLRTPGQRTDTQYF. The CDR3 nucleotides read TGTGCCAGCAGCTTGCGAACCCCGGGACAACGCACAGATACGCAGTATTTT.

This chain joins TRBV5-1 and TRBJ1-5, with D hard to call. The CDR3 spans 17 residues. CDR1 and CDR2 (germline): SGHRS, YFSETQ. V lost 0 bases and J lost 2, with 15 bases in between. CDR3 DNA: TGCGCCAGCAGCTTGGTGCCAGACTCGGGAGGCAATCAGCCCCAGCATTTT. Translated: CASSLVPDSGGNQPQHF. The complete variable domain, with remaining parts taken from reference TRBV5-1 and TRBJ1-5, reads KAGVTQTPRYLIKTRGQQVTLSCSPISGHRSVSWYQQTPGQGLQFLFEYFSETQRNKGNFPGRFSGRQFSNSRSEMNVSTLELGDSALYLCASSLVPDSGGNQPQHFGDGTRLSIL.

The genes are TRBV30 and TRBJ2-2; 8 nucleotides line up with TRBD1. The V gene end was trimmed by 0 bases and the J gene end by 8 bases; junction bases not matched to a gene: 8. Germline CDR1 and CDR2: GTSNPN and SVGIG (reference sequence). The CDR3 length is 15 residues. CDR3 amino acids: CAWSVLRQGLGELFF. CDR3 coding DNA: TGTGCCTGGAGTGTCTTAAGACAGGGGTTGGGGGAGCTGTTTTTT.

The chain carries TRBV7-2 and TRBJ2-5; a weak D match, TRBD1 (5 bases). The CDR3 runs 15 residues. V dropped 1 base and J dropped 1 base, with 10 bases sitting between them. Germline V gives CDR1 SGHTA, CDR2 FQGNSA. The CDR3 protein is CASSLGQGLQETQYF. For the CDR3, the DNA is TGTGCCAGCAGCTTAGGTCAGGGCCTCCAAGAGACCCAGTACTTC.

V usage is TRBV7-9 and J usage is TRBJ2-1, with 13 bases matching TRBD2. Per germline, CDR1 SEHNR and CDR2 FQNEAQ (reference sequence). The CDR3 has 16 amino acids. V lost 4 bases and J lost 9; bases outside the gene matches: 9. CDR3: CASSSRTSGSLREQFF. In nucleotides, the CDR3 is TGTGCCAGCAGCTCCCGGACTAGCGGGAGTCTCCGTGAGCAGTTCTTC.